Listed below are T cell receptor beta chains from one sample, sequenced in a study of CD8 T cells in Susac syndrome. TCRdb re-called the immunoSEQ multiplex PCR reads through MiXCR, storing one row per CDR3 protein. The data show about 190,000 distinct CDR3 sequences, 95% seen once. The material sequenced was CD8+ T cells from PBMCs. The receptor set was obtained from a human donor with Susac syndrome. Each CDR3 is given with its conserved first and last residue. The order of the fields is J gene, clone size, D gene, V gene, CDR3 protein, CDR3 DNA. D genes are given only for firm matches. A row's size may be missing; if present it is once, few, many or a size class.

j_call: TRBJ1-5
clone_size: .
d_call: .
v_call: TRBV7-3
cdr3_aa: CASSSEIGQPQHF
cdr3_nt: TGTGCCAGCAGTTCAGAGATAGGTCAGCCCCAGCATTTT

j_call: TRBJ1-5
clone_size: .
d_call: TRBD1
v_call: TRBV7-6
cdr3_aa: CASSLGTTGGQPQHF
cdr3_nt: TGTGCCAGCAGCTTAGGGACGACAGGGGGCCAGCCCCAGCATTTT

j_call: TRBJ2-7
clone_size: .
d_call: .
v_call: TRBV28
cdr3_aa: CASSFSQSRSYEQYF
cdr3_nt: TGTGCCAGCAGTTTCTCACAGTCCCGCTCCTACGAGCAGTACTTC

j_call: TRBJ2-7
clone_size: .
d_call: TRBD1
v_call: TRBV5-1
cdr3_aa: CASSWTGDHTYEQYF
cdr3_nt: TGCGCCAGCAGCTGGACAGGGGACCATACCTACGAGCAGTACTTC

j_call: TRBJ1-4
clone_size: .
d_call: TRBD1
v_call: TRBV9
cdr3_aa: CASSATGDEKLFF
cdr3_nt: TGTGCCAGCAGCGCAACAGGGGATGAAAAACTGTTTTTT

j_call: TRBJ1-1
clone_size: .
d_call: .
v_call: TRBV30
cdr3_aa: CAWSSQGGEAFF
cdr3_nt: TGTGCCTGGAGTTCTCAGGGAGGTGAAGCTTTCTTT

j_call: TRBJ1-2
clone_size: .
d_call: .
v_call: TRBV9
cdr3_aa: CASSPSGVYGYTF
cdr3_nt: TGTGCCAGCAGCCCCAGCGGGGTCTATGGCTACACCTTC

j_call: TRBJ2-7
clone_size: .
d_call: .
v_call: TRBV4-1
cdr3_aa: CASSLEDSRPNYEQYF
cdr3_nt: TGCGCCAGCAGCCTCGAGGACAGCCGACCTAATTACGAGCAGTACTTC

j_call: TRBJ1-1
clone_size: .
d_call: .
v_call: TRBV7-9
cdr3_aa: CASSFTTSGREAFF
cdr3_nt: TGTGCCAGCAGCTTTACGACTTCAGGTAGAGAAGCTTTCTTT

j_call: TRBJ1-4
clone_size: .
d_call: .
v_call: TRBV9
cdr3_aa: CASSVGDWGDEKLFF
cdr3_nt: TGTGCCAGCAGCGTAGGAGACTGGGGGGATGAAAAACTGTTTTTT

j_call: TRBJ1-1
clone_size: .
d_call: .
v_call: TRBV12-3/TRBV12-4
cdr3_aa: CATGRGGTEAFF
cdr3_nt: TGTGCCACCGGGCGGGGAGGAACTGAAGCTTTCTTT

j_call: TRBJ2-1
clone_size: .
d_call: .
v_call: TRBV28
cdr3_aa: CASSPRTEVPEQFF
cdr3_nt: TGTGCCAGCAGTCCCCGGACTGAGGTGCCTGAGCAGTTCTTC

j_call: TRBJ1-4
clone_size: .
d_call: .
v_call: TRBV12-5
cdr3_aa: CASGPEGGAGEKLFF
cdr3_nt: TGTGCTAGTGGTCCAGAAGGGGGGGCTGGTGAAAAACTGTTTTTT

j_call: TRBJ2-7
clone_size: .
d_call: TRBD2
v_call: TRBV6-5
cdr3_aa: CASSYKRESSYEQYF
cdr3_nt: TGTGCCAGCAGTTACAAGCGGGAGAGCTCCTACGAGCAGTACTTC

j_call: TRBJ2-7
clone_size: .
d_call: TRBD1
v_call: TRBV5-4
cdr3_aa: CASSSRTGVEQYF
cdr3_nt: TGTGCCAGCAGCTCACGAACAGGGGTCGAGCAGTACTTC

j_call: TRBJ2-1
clone_size: .
d_call: TRBD2
v_call: TRBV20-1
cdr3_aa: CSARAPSGNYNEQFF
cdr3_nt: TGCAGTGCTAGGGCCCCTAGCGGGAATTACAATGAGCAGTTCTTC

j_call: TRBJ2-1
clone_size: .
d_call: .
v_call: TRBV5-1
cdr3_aa: CASSDEFEQFF
cdr3_nt: TGCGCCAGCAGCGATGAGTTCGAGCAGTTCTTC

j_call: TRBJ2-7
clone_size: .
d_call: .
v_call: TRBV29-1
cdr3_aa: CSVQFPRDEQYF
cdr3_nt: TGCAGCGTCCAATTCCCCCGGGATGAGCAGTACTTC

j_call: TRBJ2-7
clone_size: few
d_call: .
v_call: TRBV13
cdr3_aa: CASSSQDYEQYF
cdr3_nt: TGTGCCAGCAGCTCCCAAGACTACGAGCAGTACTTC

j_call: TRBJ1-1
clone_size: .
d_call: .
v_call: TRBV15
cdr3_aa: CATSLGTEAFF
cdr3_nt: TGTGCCACCAGCCTAGGCACTGAAGCTTTCTTT

j_call: TRBJ1-5
clone_size: .
d_call: .
v_call: TRBV6-5
cdr3_aa: CASSYKGNSEPQHF
cdr3_nt: TGTGCCAGCAGTTATAAGGGTAATTCTGAGCCCCAGCATTTT

j_call: TRBJ1-1
clone_size: .
d_call: .
v_call: TRBV20-1
cdr3_aa: CSAGGPLNTEAFF
cdr3_nt: TGCAGTGCGGGGGGTCCGTTGAACACTGAAGCTTTCTTT

j_call: TRBJ2-1
clone_size: .
d_call: TRBD1
v_call: TRBV7-9
cdr3_aa: CASSLPGGAEQFF
cdr3_nt: TGTGCCAGCAGCTTACCAGGGGGCGCCGAGCAGTTCTTC

j_call: TRBJ2-3
clone_size: .
d_call: TRBD2
v_call: TRBV20-1
cdr3_aa: CSAGAGGPTDTQYF
cdr3_nt: TGCAGTGCTGGAGCGGGAGGGCCGACAGATACGCAGTATTTT

j_call: TRBJ1-3
clone_size: .
d_call: .
v_call: TRBV27
cdr3_aa: CASRSSSSGNTIYF
cdr3_nt: TGTGCCAGCAGGTCCAGTAGCTCTGGAAACACCATATATTTT

j_call: TRBJ2-1
clone_size: .
d_call: TRBD2
v_call: TRBV4-1
cdr3_aa: CASSQGGGGAHNEQFF
cdr3_nt: TGCGCCAGCAGCCAAGGGGGCGGGGGGGCCCACAATGAGCAGTTCTTC

j_call: TRBJ2-2
clone_size: .
d_call: TRBD2
v_call: TRBV9
cdr3_aa: CASSGSAGGNTGELFF
cdr3_nt: TGTGCCAGCAGCGGATCAGCGGGAGGGAACACCGGGGAGCTGTTTTTT

j_call: TRBJ2-5
clone_size: .
d_call: TRBD2
v_call: TRBV28
cdr3_aa: CASNSAGGGQETQYF
cdr3_nt: TGTGCCAGCAATTCAGCGGGAGGGGGGCAAGAGACCCAGTACTTC

j_call: TRBJ2-3
clone_size: .
d_call: TRBD1
v_call: TRBV29-1
cdr3_aa: CSVETGGTDTQYF
cdr3_nt: TGCAGCGTTGAAACAGGGGGCACAGATACGCAGTATTTT

j_call: TRBJ2-3
clone_size: .
d_call: TRBD2
v_call: TRBV7-9
cdr3_aa: CASGLAGNTDTQYF
cdr3_nt: TGTGCCAGCGGCCTAGCGGGGAACACAGATACGCAGTATTTT

j_call: TRBJ1-4
clone_size: once
d_call: .
v_call: TRBV7-9
cdr3_aa: CASSPGRDTNEKLFF
cdr3_nt: TGTGCCAGCAGCCCCGGACGGGACACTAATGAAAAACTGTTTTTT

j_call: TRBJ1-1
clone_size: .
d_call: TRBD1
v_call: TRBV7-9
cdr3_aa: CASSLSDRGAFF
cdr3_nt: TGTGCCAGCAGCCTCTCTGACAGGGGAGCTTTCTTT

j_call: TRBJ2-7
clone_size: .
d_call: .
v_call: TRBV20-1
cdr3_aa: CSAREETAYISGEQYF
cdr3_nt: TGCAGTGCTAGAGAAGAGACAGCTTATATCTCGGGGGAGCAGTACTTC

j_call: TRBJ2-6
clone_size: .
d_call: .
v_call: TRBV19
cdr3_aa: CASSIPGANVLTF
cdr3_nt: TGTGCCAGTAGTATCCCTGGGGCCAACGTCCTGACTTTC

j_call: TRBJ1-4
clone_size: .
d_call: .
v_call: TRBV5-6
cdr3_aa: CASSWGPEDEKLFF
cdr3_nt: TGTGCCAGCAGCTGGGGCCCAGAAGATGAAAAACTGTTTTTT

j_call: TRBJ2-1
clone_size: .
d_call: .
v_call: TRBV29-1
cdr3_aa: CSASLRGGDYNEQFF
cdr3_nt: TGCAGCGCCTCCCTTCGCGGAGGAGACTACAATGAGCAGTTCTTC

j_call: TRBJ2-7
clone_size: .
d_call: TRBD1
v_call: TRBV6-5
cdr3_aa: CASSYSETGPYEQYF
cdr3_nt: TGTGCCAGCAGTTACTCGGAGACAGGGCCCTACGAGCAGTACTTC

j_call: TRBJ1-2
clone_size: .
d_call: .
v_call: TRBV9
cdr3_aa: CASSERQDYGYTF
cdr3_nt: TGTGCCAGCAGCGAAAGACAGGACTATGGCTACACCTTC

j_call: TRBJ2-1
clone_size: .
d_call: .
v_call: TRBV15
cdr3_aa: CATSRGGGNEQFF
cdr3_nt: TGTGCCACCAGCAGAGGGGGCGGGAATGAGCAGTTCTTC

j_call: TRBJ1-5
clone_size: .
d_call: .
v_call: TRBV12-3/TRBV12-4
cdr3_aa: CASTSYWAGNQPQHF
cdr3_nt: TGTGCCAGCACTAGTTATTGGGCAGGCAATCAGCCCCAGCATTTT

j_call: TRBJ2-1
clone_size: .
d_call: .
v_call: TRBV5-1
cdr3_aa: CASSQPTPEQFF
cdr3_nt: TGCGCCAGCAGCCAACCGACCCCTGAGCAGTTCTTC

j_call: TRBJ2-5
clone_size: .
d_call: .
v_call: TRBV18
cdr3_aa: CASSPKDYQETQYF
cdr3_nt: TGTGCCAGCTCACCTAAGGACTACCAAGAGACCCAGTACTTC

j_call: TRBJ2-3
clone_size: .
d_call: TRBD1
v_call: TRBV3-1
cdr3_aa: CASSQDDRGPIGTDTQYF
cdr3_nt: TGTGCCAGCAGCCAAGACGACAGGGGCCCCATCGGCACAGATACGCAGTATTTT

j_call: TRBJ1-6
clone_size: .
d_call: .
v_call: TRBV27
cdr3_aa: CASRQGYSPLHF
cdr3_nt: TGTGCCAGCAGACAGGGATATTCACCCCTCCACTTT

j_call: TRBJ2-2
clone_size: .
d_call: .
v_call: TRBV15
cdr3_aa: CATSWRGTGELFF
cdr3_nt: TGTGCCACCAGCTGGAGGGGGACCGGGGAGCTGTTTTTT

j_call: TRBJ2-5
clone_size: .
d_call: .
v_call: TRBV6-6
cdr3_aa: CASSLYGGETQYF
cdr3_nt: TGTGCCAGCAGCCTCTATGGGGGGGAGACCCAGTACTTC